This is a list of T cell receptor beta chains from one sample in a study of beta chain features in type 1 diabetes. Profiled with immunoSEQ multiplex PCR; TCRdb holds only in-frame clones, not every one. Of about 660,000 clones in the sample, more than 12% were seen once. Specimen: naive CD4+ T cells from blood. Source of these receptors: a man aged 18 to 30 with type 1 diabetes. Each CDR3 is given with its conserved first and last residue. The D gene is left open where the match is weak. Clone size appears in some rows only: once, few, many, or a class for an expanded clone.

j_gene	abundance	d_gene	v_gene	CDR3nt	CDR3aa
TRBJ2-5	.	.	TRBV5-6	TGTGCCAGCAGCTTGAGAAGGATACTTGAAGAGACCCAGTACTTC	CASSLRRILEETQYF
TRBJ1-2	few	.	TRBV7-9	TGTGCCAGCAGCGGCAATAACCACTATGGCTACACCTTC	CASSGNNHYGYTF
TRBJ2-1	.	.	TRBV2	TGTGCCAGCAACAGTTACAATGAGCAGTTCTTC	CASNSYNEQFF
TRBJ1-1	few	.	TRBV7-2	TGTGCCAGCAGCTTTGGAACAGGGTTTGGCACTGAAGCTTTCTTT	CASSFGTGFGTEAFF
TRBJ2-7	.	.	TRBV2	TGTGCCAGCAGTAATACAGGGTGGGAGCAGTACTTC	CASSNTGWEQYF
TRBJ2-2	.	.	TRBV30	TGTGCCTGGAACCCCCAGATTACCGGGGAGCTGTTTTTT	CAWNPQITGELFF
TRBJ1-2	.	TRBD1	TRBV4-3	TGCGCCAGCAGCCAAGGGACAGGGCCTCAGGTCTACGGCTACACCTTC	CASSQGTGPQVYGYTF
TRBJ1-4	few	.	TRBV2	TGTGCCAGTCACTCAGCTAATGAAAAACTGTTTTTT	CASHSANEKLFF
TRBJ2-3	.	TRBD1	TRBV7-9	TGTGCCAGCAGCTTGGAGTTCACGGGGGACAGGAGCACAGATACGCAGTATTTT	CASSLEFTGDRSTDTQYF
TRBJ1-2	.	.	TRBV2	TGTGCCAGCAGTGAATCAGGACATCCGTTTGGCTACACCTTC	CASSESGHPFGYTF
TRBJ2-7	.	.	TRBV6-1	TGTGCCAGCATCACTATTACAGGTGCCTACGAGCAGTACTTC	CASITITGAYEQYF
TRBJ2-7	.	TRBD1	TRBV6-1	TGTGCCAGCAGGTCGGGACAGAACTACGAGCAGTACTTC	CASRSGQNYEQYF
TRBJ2-4	.	.	TRBV6-1	TGTGCCAGCAGTGATCTTATCGGAAACATTCAGTACTTC	CASSDLIGNIQYF
TRBJ1-3	few	.	TRBV29-1	TGCAGCGTCGTCTTCCAGGCTGGAAACACCATATATTTT	CSVVFQAGNTIYF
TRBJ1-1	few	.	TRBV2	TGTGCCAGCAGGGGTGACAGTCGTGGGACTGAAGCTTTCTTT	CASRGDSRGTEAFF
TRBJ2-1	few	.	TRBV2	TGTGCCAGCAGGAAAGAAGCTAGCTACGAGGGGGAGCAGTTCTTC	CASRKEASYEGEQFF
TRBJ1-2	few	TRBD1	TRBV19	TGTGCCAGTAGTATTCAAACCGGGACAGCGCTCTACTATGGCTACACCTTC	CASSIQTGTALYYGYTF
TRBJ2-6	many	TRBD1	TRBV2	TGTGCCAGCTCGGGACAGGCTCCCTCTGGGGCCAACGTCCTGACTTTC	CASSGQAPSGANVLTF
TRBJ1-6	.	.	TRBV7-2	TGTGCCAGCGGAAAACAGGGAATCTCCTATAATTCACCCCTCCACTTT	CASGKQGISYNSPLHF
TRBJ2-3	.	.	TRBV10-3	TGTGCCATCAGTGAGGTGGACTCCAGAGGGGACACAGATACGCAGTATTTT	CAISEVDSRGDTDTQYF
TRBJ2-5	.	TRBD1	TRBV5-1	TGCGCCAGCAGCTTGGCCGCGGGACAGGGGTACGAGACCCAGTACTTC	CASSLAAGQGYETQYF
TRBJ1-1	.	TRBD1	TRBV4-1	TGCGCCAGCAGCCAAGGGGGGACAGCGGAAGCTTTCTTT	CASSQGGTAEAFF
TRBJ2-1	.	.	TRBV5-6	TGTGCCAGCAGCTTAGTCTGGGGGTCCTACAATGAGCAGTTCTTC	CASSLVWGSYNEQFF
TRBJ2-3	.	TRBD1	TRBV2	TGTGCCTCCGCCCTTTGGGGACAGACAACAGATACGCAGTATTTT	CASALWGQTTDTQYF
TRBJ2-3	few	.	TRBV15	TGTGCCACCAGCAGATCAACTATCGCAGGTTACAGCACAGATACGCAGTATTTT	CATSRSTIAGYSTDTQYF
TRBJ2-7	few	.	TRBV28	TGTGCCAGCAAGACCTTGGGGGACGGGCAGTACTTC	CASKTLGDGQYF
TRBJ1-2	.	.	TRBV7-9	TGTGCCAGCAGCTTAGATGTGGCAGGGCACTATGGCTACACCTTC	CASSLDVAGHYGYTF
TRBJ2-5	few	.	TRBV15	TGTGCCACCAGCAGAGATCGGGGTTACCAAGAGACCCAGTACTTC	CATSRDRGYQETQYF
TRBJ2-2	.	.	TRBV7-8	TGTGCCAGCAGCCCACCTCCCGGGGAGCTGTTTTTT	CASSPPPGELFF
TRBJ1-2	.	.	TRBV29-1	TGCAGCGTTGAAGTTCCCGACAGGCCATCCAACTATGGCTACACCTTC	CSVEVPDRPSNYGYTF
TRBJ2-1	.	TRBD2	TRBV5-1	TGCGCCAGCGACCCCGATGGGACTAGCGGGAGTAATGAGCAGTTCTTC	CASDPDGTSGSNEQFF
TRBJ2-3	few	.	TRBV6-5	TGTGCCAGCAGTCCCTGGACTACCACAGATACGCAGTATTTT	CASSPWTTTDTQYF
TRBJ1-4	few	.	TRBV12-5	TGTGCTAGTGGCTCGTCGGGCTCAACTAATGAAAAACTGTTTTTT	CASGSSGSTNEKLFF
TRBJ2-7	few	.	TRBV5-1	TGCGCCAGCAGCTTGGCCCCGGGACAGCGGGGCGAGCAGTACTTC	CASSLAPGQRGEQYF
TRBJ2-4	.	.	TRBV19	TGTGCCAGTAGACGCGAGGGGGACTTC	CASRREGDF
TRBJ1-1	few	.	TRBV27	TGTGCCAGCAGTTTATATTTTCTGGAGGCTGAAGCTTTCTTT	CASSLYFLEAEAFF
TRBJ1-1	.	.	TRBV11-2	TGTGCCAGCAGCAACACCGGGACAACAGCTTTCTTT	CASSNTGTTAFF
TRBJ2-7	few	TRBD1	TRBV29-1	TGCAGCGTTCTAGGACGCGGACAGGGGGCCGGCCCCTACGAGCAGTACTTC	CSVLGRGQGAGPYEQYF
TRBJ1-1	.	.	TRBV14	TGTGCCAGCAGCGGGACGTCGGGCGTAAACACTGAAGCTTTCTTT	CASSGTSGVNTEAFF
TRBJ1-5	.	TRBD1	TRBV6-5	TGTGCCAGCAGTTACTCAAGGACAGGGCTTCAGCCCCAGCATTTT	CASSYSRTGLQPQHF
TRBJ1-2	.	.	TRBV18	TGTGCCAGCTCTCCCGGGACTAGGAGCTATGGCTACACCTTC	CASSPGTRSYGYTF
TRBJ1-1	.	TRBD1	TRBV6-5	TGTGCCAGCAGACCTACAGGGGGGAGTGAAGCTTTCTTT	CASRPTGGSEAFF
TRBJ2-1	.	TRBD2	TRBV2	TGTGCCAGCAGCGGGACTAGCGGGAGGTCCGGTGAGCAGTTCTTC	CASSGTSGRSGEQFF
TRBJ2-7	.	TRBD1	TRBV27	TGTGCCAGGCCCGCCCAGGGGGCCTTCTCCTACGAGCAGTACTTC	CARPAQGAFSYEQYF
TRBJ1-5	.	.	TRBV6-1	TGTGCCGGTCGGGGGGGCTCCGATCAGCCCCAGCATTTT	CAGRGGSDQPQHF
TRBJ2-7	.	.	TRBV27	TGTGCCAGCAGTTACAGGGACTCCTACGAGCAGTACTTC	CASSYRDSYEQYF
TRBJ2-3	.	.	TRBV19	TGTGCCAGTAGTCCGACTGTTCTCAACACAGATACGCAGTATTTT	CASSPTVLNTDTQYF